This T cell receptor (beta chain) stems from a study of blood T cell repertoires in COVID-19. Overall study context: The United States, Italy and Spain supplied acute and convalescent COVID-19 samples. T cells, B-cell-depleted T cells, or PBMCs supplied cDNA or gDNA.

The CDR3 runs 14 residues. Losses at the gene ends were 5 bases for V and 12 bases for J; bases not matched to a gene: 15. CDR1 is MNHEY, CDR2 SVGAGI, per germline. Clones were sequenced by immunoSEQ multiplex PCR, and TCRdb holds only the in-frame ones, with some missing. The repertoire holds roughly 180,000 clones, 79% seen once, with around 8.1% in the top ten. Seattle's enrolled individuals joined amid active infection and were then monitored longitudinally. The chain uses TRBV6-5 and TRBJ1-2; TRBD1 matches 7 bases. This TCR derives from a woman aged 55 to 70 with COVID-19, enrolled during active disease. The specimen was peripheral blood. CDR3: CASSPRDSRAVDTF. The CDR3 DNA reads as TGTGCCAGCAGTCCCCGGGACAGCCGGGCCGTTGACACCTTC.